This T cell receptor beta chain was recovered during a study of CD8+ T cells in alopecia areata. About this clone itself: Its antigen is not identified.

Extracted RNA was reverse transcribed into cDNA, the sequencing template. Produced via immunoSEQ multiplex PCR; TCRdb's table is partial and in-frame only. Of some 200,000 clones listed, 58% were seen once; the top ten hold about 5.5%. V lost 5 bases to trimming and J lost 2 bases, with 19 bases between them. Germline values: CDR1 SEHNR, CDR2 FQNEAQ (reference sequence). The length of the CDR3 is 17 residues. The treatment: oral pan-JAK inhibitor, 5-10 mg twice daily. Lesional scalp punch biopsies and peripheral blood came from alopecia areata patients. General study results and limits: Alphabeta T cells residing in normal skin are also sequenced in scalp samples. Clonality in the scalp and expanded CD8+ clones ranked among the top 100 were significantly decreased by tofacitinib.

The rearrangement joins TRBV7-9 to TRBJ2-1, with D possibly matching TRBD2 (7 bases). The specimen was CD4+ T cells sorted from blood, collected at week 24, from a patient treated with tofacitinib. The clonotype comes from a human donor with alopecia areata. CDR3 amino acids: CASSGGAGEGPYNEQFF. CDR3 DNA sequence: TGTGCCAGCAGCGGAGGAGCAGGGGAGGGGCCCTACAATGAGCAGTTCTTC.